This T cell receptor beta chain was identified during a study of pediatric ulcerative colitis. Study context: Disease was pancolitis in several and left-sided in two, histology-confirmed.

CDR3 size: 12 residues. The V end was cut by 0 bases, the J end by 10 bases, with 8 bases between. Germline V gene sequence: CDR1 SGHNT, CDR2 YENEEA. Repertoires were generated with immunoSEQ multiplex PCR, while TCRdb's copy carries only in-frame clones and drops some. This table holds 65,000 or so clones, 70% to 90% found once. The chain uses TRBV11-3 and TRBJ2-3; D not resolved. The sequencing input was blood. This TCR was sampled from a boy aged 10-17 years with severe ulcerative colitis. The DNA of the CDR3 is TGTGCCAGCAGCTTAGATGTAGGTTCGCAGTATTTT. This translates into CASSLDVGSQYF. Based on the CDR3 plus reference TRBV11-3 and TRBJ2-3, the full variable domain is EAGVVQSPRYKIIEKKQPVAFWCNPISGHNTLYWYLQNLGQGPELLIRYENEEAVDDSQLPKDRFSAERLKGVDSTLKIQPAELGDSAVYLCASSLDVGSQYFGPGTRLTVL.